This T cell receptor (beta chain) came from a study of low-dose radiotherapy and immunotherapy resistance in tumors (dated by TCRdb to between 2022 and 2023). As for the study more broadly: Cohort 1 received 0.5 Gy per fraction every 2 weeks, with a prescribed total PTV dose of 6.5 Gy. Cyclophosphamide 200 mg/m2 was given intravenously every two weeks, one day before each radiation and immunotherapy administration. For Cohort 2, the dose was 1 Gy per fraction given every two weeks, adding up to 13 Gy in total across 26 weeks. Patients were given nivolumab as a 240 mg flat dose every two weeks and ipilimumab at 1 mg/kg every six weeks, with both drugs delivered intravenously. No randomization into treatment groups was done for the people taking part in the trial. Eight patients were included in the translational analysis: three from the first dose cohort and the first five from the second dose cohort. Aspirin 300 mg was taken orally once daily by patients for four cycles, starting on cycle 1 day 1.

V is cut by 1 base and J by 4 bases, and the space between the germline ends is 11 bases. From the cysteine up to the phenylalanine, the CDR3 has a length of 15 residues. Only CDR3 DNA remains: 45 bases, in frame from the first base. The germline V gene provides CDR1 SGDLS and CDR2 YYNGEE. First-strand cDNA was synthesized with Superscript III and a set of TRAV- and TRBV-specific primers, covering both TCRalpha and TCRbeta chains. TCRs were amplified with Phusion for approximately 18 PCR cycles, with a constant-region primer paired with the adapter attached to the V primers. The isolated mRNA was amplified using the MessageAmp II aRNA Amplification Kit, with in vitro transcription performed for 15 to 20 hours at 37 degrees C. mRNA for TCR sequencing was isolated with the Dynabeads mRNA DIRECT Purification Kit. Indexed Illumina adapters were added in a second roughly 26-cycle Phusion PCR, and the resulting products were purified with AMPure XP beads. An Illumina MiniSeq instrument was used to deep-sequence the TCRalpha and TCRbeta libraries. As for the original processing: Custom Perl scripts pooled TCR sequences encoding the same protein, removed out-of-frame sequences and computed each clonotype's abundance. TCR sequences supported by only a single read were excluded from analysis. Shannon entropy, Gini index, clonality, richness, and the frequency of TCRs shared between repertoires were included as repertoire metrics. TCRdb reran the public reads through fastp at Q25 and MiXCR, keeping productive beta chains. All rows with the same CDR3 protein become a single entry with the most common DNA and genes. V and J calls and clone size were set by TCRdb, not the authors. This sample lists nearly 95,000 distinct CDR3 sequences; around 9.2% were detected once. The ten largest make up more than 0.85% of the sample.

On this clonotype: The antigen this receptor binds is unknown. Base qualities are not at hand, and no much larger clone is one base apart.

The time point label, as the study defines it: before trial treatment. Donors were enrolled in RACIN, a single-arm phase I dose-escalation trial in which nivolumab, ipilimumab, aspirin, low-dose cyclophosphamide and low-dose radiotherapy were combined. To be eligible, a patient needed to have an advanced solid tumor that was TIL-negative. The V and J segments used are TRBV9 and TRBJ2-2; TRBD1 might be the D gene, on 6 matching bases. This TCR came from a male donor with prostate cancer. The sequencing used PBMCs, collected before treatment. For the CDR3, the sequence is CASSVNAGATGELFF. At the DNA level, the sequence is TGTGCCAGCAGCGTAAACGCAGGGGCCACCGGGGAGCTGTTTTTT. Where the CDR3 stops, the reference TRBV9 and TRBJ2-2 genes take over; the full variable domain is DSGVTQTPKHLITATGQRVTLRCSPRSGDLSVYWYQQSLDQGLQFLIQYYNGEERAKGNILERFSAQQFPDLHSELNLSSLELGDSALYFCASSVNAGATGELFFGEGSRLTVL.